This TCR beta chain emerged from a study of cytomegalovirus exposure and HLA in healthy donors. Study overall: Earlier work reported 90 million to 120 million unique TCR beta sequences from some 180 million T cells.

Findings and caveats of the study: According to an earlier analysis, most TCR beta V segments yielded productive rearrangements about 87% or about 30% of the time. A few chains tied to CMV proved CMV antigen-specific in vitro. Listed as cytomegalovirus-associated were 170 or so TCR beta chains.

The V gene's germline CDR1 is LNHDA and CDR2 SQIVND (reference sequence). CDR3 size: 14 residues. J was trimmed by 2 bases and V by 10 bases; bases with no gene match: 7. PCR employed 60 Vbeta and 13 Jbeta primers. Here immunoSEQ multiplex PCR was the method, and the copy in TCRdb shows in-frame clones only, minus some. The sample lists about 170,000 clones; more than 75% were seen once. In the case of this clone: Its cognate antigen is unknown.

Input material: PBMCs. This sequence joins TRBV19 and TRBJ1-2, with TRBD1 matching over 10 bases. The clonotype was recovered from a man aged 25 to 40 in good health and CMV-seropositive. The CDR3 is CATSPGQGNYGYTF. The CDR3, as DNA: TGTGCCACCTCACCGGGACAGGGGAACTATGGCTACACCTTC.